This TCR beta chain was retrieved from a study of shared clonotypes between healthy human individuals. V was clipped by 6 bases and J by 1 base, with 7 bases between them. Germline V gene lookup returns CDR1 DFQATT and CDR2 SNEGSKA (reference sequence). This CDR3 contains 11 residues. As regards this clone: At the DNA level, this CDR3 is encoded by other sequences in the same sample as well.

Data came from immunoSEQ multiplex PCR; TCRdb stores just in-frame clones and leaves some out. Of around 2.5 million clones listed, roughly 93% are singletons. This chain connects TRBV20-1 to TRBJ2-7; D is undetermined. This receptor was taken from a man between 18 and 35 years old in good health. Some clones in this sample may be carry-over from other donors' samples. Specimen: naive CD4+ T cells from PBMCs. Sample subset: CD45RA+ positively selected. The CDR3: CSATSSYEQYF. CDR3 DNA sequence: TGCAGTGCAACGAGTTCCTACGAGCAGTACTTC.